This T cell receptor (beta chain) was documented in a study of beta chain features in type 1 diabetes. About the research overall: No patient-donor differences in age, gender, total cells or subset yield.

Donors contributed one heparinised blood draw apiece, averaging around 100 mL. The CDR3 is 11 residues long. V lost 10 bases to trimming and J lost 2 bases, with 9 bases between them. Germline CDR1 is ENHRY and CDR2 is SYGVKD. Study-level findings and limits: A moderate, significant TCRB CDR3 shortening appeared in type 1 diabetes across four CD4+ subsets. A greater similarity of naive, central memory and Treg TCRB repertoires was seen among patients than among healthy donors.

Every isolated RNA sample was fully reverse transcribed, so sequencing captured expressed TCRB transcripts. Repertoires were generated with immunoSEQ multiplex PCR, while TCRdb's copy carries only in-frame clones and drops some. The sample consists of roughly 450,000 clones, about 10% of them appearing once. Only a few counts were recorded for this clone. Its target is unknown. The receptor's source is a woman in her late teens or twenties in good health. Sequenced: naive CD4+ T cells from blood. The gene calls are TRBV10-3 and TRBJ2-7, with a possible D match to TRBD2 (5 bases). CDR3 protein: CATGVPYEQYF. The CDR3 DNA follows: TGTGCCACCGGGGTTCCCTACGAGCAGTACTTC.